What follows describes a single T cell receptor (beta chain). Germline values: CDR1 MNHEY, CDR2 SMNVEV (reference sequence). Trimming cost V 5 bases and J 0 bases, with 13 bases left between them. The CDR3 length is 15 residues. This sample was taken from a study of blood T cells in healthy people across ages. Primers used in a second PCR of roughly 7 to 11 cycles were a sample-barcoded 5' primer and a J-beta primer mix. TCRdb independently ran MiXCR on the 5' RACE reads; one entry per CDR3 protein. This table holds 1,500,000 or so distinct CDR3 sequences, around 59% found once. The clonotype was recovered from a man between 18 and 35 years old in good health. The material sequenced was blood. The rearrangement joins TRBV27 to TRBJ1-2; D is possibly TRBD1 (5 bases). As DNA, the CDR3 is TGTGCCAGCAGTCAAGACAGCCACTCTAACTATGGCTACACCTTC. Translating gives CASSQDSHSNYGYTF.